One and the same sample provided the 20 T cell receptor beta chains below, sequenced in a study of control samples from healthy donors and cancer patients. Some clones are missing from TCRdb's copy, which holds only in-frame ones; the method was immunoSEQ multiplex PCR. Among 90,000 to 110,000 clones, 83% were seen once, and the ten largest hold roughly 13%. The sequenced sample consisted of blood. Every receptor here comes from a woman in her forties or fifties in good health.

The chain has TRBV5-5 and TRBJ1-2, with 9 positions matching TRBD1. The CDR3 consists of 14 residues. The germline CDR1 and CDR2 sequences are SGHKS and YYEKEE (reference sequence). The ends lost 4 bases at V and 4 bases at J; junction bases unmatched: 5. The DNA for the CDR3 is TGTGCCAGCAGCACGGACAGGGGAGTCTATGGCTACACCTTC. The encoded protein is CASSTDRGVYGYTF.

V usage is TRBV29-1 and J usage is TRBJ2-1; no reliable D call. Deletions cut 3 bases from V and 7 bases from J, with 4 bases between. CDR1 is SQVTM, CDR2 ANQGSEA, per germline. This CDR3 region has 10 residues. The CDR3 DNA reads as TGCAGCGTTGACCAAAATGAGCAGTTCTTC. Protein sequence: CSVDQNEQFF.

This rearrangement joins TRBV3-1 (or the pseudogene TRBV3-2) to TRBJ2-1; 8 bases map to TRBD2. This CDR3 region has 16 residues. V shed 4 bases and J 0 bases; nucleotides not matched to a gene: 5. Germline V gives CDR1 LGHDT, CDR2 YNNKEL (reference sequence). The CDR3 sequence: CASSPLAGTSYNEQFF. As DNA, the CDR3 is TGTGCCAGCAGCCCTCTAGCGGGTACCTCCTACAATGAGCAGTTCTTC.

The chain employs TRBV5-4 and TRBJ2-1; 9 bases are shared with TRBD2. CDR1 and CDR2 (germline): SGHNT, YYREEE (reference sequence). V dropped 0 bases and J dropped 4; count of bases not matched to a gene: 2. This CDR3 spans 15 amino acids. CDR3 in amino acids: CASSLDSGRYNEQFF. DNA for the CDR3: TGTGCCAGCAGCTTGGACAGCGGGAGGTACAATGAGCAGTTCTTC.

The chain is built from TRBV7-3 and TRBJ1-6; TRBD1 matches 9 bases. The CDR3 is made up of 15 amino acids. The germline gives CDR1 SGHTA, CDR2 FQGTGA. Unmatched junction bases numbered 4, after V lost 4 bases and J lost 6 bases. This CDR3 is CASSSGTGSNSPLHF. The CDR3 DNA reads TGTGCCAGCAGCTCGGGGACAGGGAGTAATTCACCCCTCCACTTT.

This clone was recorded a few times. V usage is TRBV29-1 and J usage is TRBJ2-3, with D possibly being TRBD1 or TRBD2 (5 bases each). V was cut by 6 bases and J by 5 bases, with 24 bases left in between. In germline, CDR1 is SQVTM, CDR2 ANQGSEA. The CDR3 totals 16 residues. The CDR3 loop reads CSVGTLTRHTGDTQYF. CDR3 coding DNA: TGCAGCGTGGGGACCTTAACAAGGCACACAGGAGATACGCAGTATTTT.

The chain employs TRBV19 and TRBJ1-6; 11 nucleotides match TRBD1. There are 17 residues in the CDR3. Losses at the gene ends were 4 bases for V and 6 bases for J; bases not matched to a gene: 8. The germline V gene encodes CDR1 LNHDA and CDR2 SQIVND (reference sequence). CDR3 nucleotides: TGTGCCAGTAGTACCTACTGGACAGGGGGCGGTAATTCACCCCTCCACTTT. Protein product: CASSTYWTGGGNSPLHF.

Notes on this clone: Other DNA sequences in this specimen translate into the identical CDR3. The genes are TRBV12-3 or TRBV12-4 and TRBJ1-2, with TRBD1 identical over 9 bases. J lost 8 bases, V lost 5 bases, and 6 bases had no gene match. The CDR3 is 13 amino acids. DNA for the CDR3: TGTGCCAGCAGTCCTACAGGGGGCAGGGGCTACACCTTC. Amino acids: CASSPTGGRGYTF.

The chain has TRBV19 and TRBJ1-6; 12 positions agree with TRBD1. The V gene end was trimmed by 4 bases and the J gene end by 5 bases; junction bases not matched to a gene: 3. CDR1 is LNHDA, CDR2 SQIVND, per germline (reference sequence). The CDR3 loop spans 16 amino acids. For the CDR3, the DNA is TGTGCCAGTAGTAGGGGACAGGGGGCGAATAATTCACCCCTCCACTTT. The encoded protein is CASSRGQGANNSPLHF. The full variable domain, with the rest looked up from reference TRBV19 and TRBJ1-6, is DGGITQSPKYLFRKEGQNVTLSCEQNLNHDAMYWYRQDPGQGLRLIYYSQIVNDFQKGDIAEGYSVSREKKESFPLTVTSAQKNPTAFYLCASSRGQGANNSPLHFGNGTRLTVT.

This clone was picked up one time. This sequence joins TRBV6-9 and TRBJ1-2; possibly TRBD1 for D (5 bases). The V gene lost 6 bases and the J gene lost 3 bases, with 8 bases spanning the gap. The germline V gene encodes CDR1 MNHGY and CDR2 SVAAGI. The CDR3 contains 12 residues. The CDR3 sequence is CASRKQDYGYTF. The CDR3 DNA reads TGTGCCAGCAGGAAACAGGACTATGGCTACACCTTC.

Remarks on this clone: Germline and junction disagree at one end, which may indicate a read error. This chain connects TRBV10-1 to TRBJ1-5, with TRBD1 as a possible D gene (6 bases). CDR3 size: 16 residues. The germline CDR1 and CDR2 sequences are WNHNN and SYGVQD (reference sequence). Here the CDR3 DNA reads TGCGCCAGCAGCGAGTCCTGGACAGAGAGCAATCAGCCCCAGCATTTT. It yields the protein CASSESWTESNQPQHF.

The chain joins TRBV6-5 to TRBJ2-5; tentatively, D is TRBD2 (5 bases). The germline gives CDR1 MNHEY, CDR2 SVGAGI. The V gene lost 8 bases and the J gene lost 4 bases, with 14 bases spanning the gap. This CDR3 spans 13 amino acids. Here the CDR3 DNA reads TGTGCCAGCCGGGAAAGTGGGCGAGAGACCCAGTACTTC. Amino acids: CASRESGRETQYF.

The V and J genes are TRBV4-3 and TRBJ2-1, with TRBD2 identical over 10 bases. The germline CDR1 and CDR2 sequences are LGHNA and YSLEER. This CDR3 has 17 residues. Unmatched junction bases numbered 12, after V lost 4 bases and J lost 6 bases. CDR3 amino acids: CASSPGLAQALRNEQFF. The CDR3 coding sequence is TGCGCCAGCAGCCCGGGACTAGCGCAAGCCCTTCGCAATGAGCAGTTCTTC.

The chain uses TRBV27 and TRBJ2-3; 8 nucleotides agree with TRBD2. This CDR3 has 16 amino acids. Germline V gives CDR1 MNHEY, CDR2 SMNVEV (reference sequence). V shed 3 bases, J shed 6 bases, and the junction held 11 bases outside the gene matches. The CDR3 DNA reads TGTGCCAGCAGTTTGATTCCGGGGGGGGCAGGGGATACGCAGTATTTT. This translates into CASSLIPGGAGDTQYF.

V and J are TRBV5-6 and TRBJ1-1, with 10 bases identical to TRBD1. CDR3 length: 15 residues. V was pared by 2 bases and J by 4 bases, with 5 bases of the junction left unmatched. Germline V lookup: CDR1 SGHDT, CDR2 YYEEEE. The chain's CDR3 is CASSFVGQGSTEAFF. The CDR3 region has the DNA TGTGCCAGCAGCTTCGTGGGACAGGGGTCCACTGAAGCTTTCTTT.

The V call is TRBV27, the J call TRBJ1-6; 11 bases match TRBD1. Germline V gene data show CDR1 as MNHEY and CDR2 as SMNVEV (reference sequence). The ends lost 8 bases at V and 6 bases at J; junction bases unmatched: 6. The CDR3 contains 15 residues. The chain's CDR3 is CASGWTGGGNSPLHF. CDR3 nucleotides: TGTGCCAGCGGTTGGACAGGGGGCGGTAATTCACCCCTCCACTTT.

The rearrangement uses TRBV5-4 and TRBJ1-6; D call uncertain. Germline CDR1 SGHNT, CDR2 YYREEE (reference sequence). Between the trimmed V and J ends, which lost 3 bases and 9 bases, there was a span of 16 bases. The CDR3 loop spans 15 amino acids. The CDR3 sequence is CASSSPSEASSPLHF. The DNA of the CDR3 is TGTGCCAGCAGCTCCCCCTCGGAGGCTTCTTCACCCCTCCACTTT. The whole variable domain, remainder taken from reference TRBV5-4 and TRBJ1-6, is ETGVTQSPTHLIKTRGQQVTLRCSSQSGHNTVSWYQQALGQGPQFIFQYYREEENGRGNFPPRFSGLQFPNYSSELNVNALELDDSALYLCASSSPSEASSPLHFGNGTRLTVT.

This clone was found a few times. The chain employs TRBV19 and TRBJ1-5; the D is unclear. V lost 5 bases, J lost 4 bases, and 9 bases lay in between. Germline assignment: CDR1 LNHDA and CDR2 SQIVND (reference sequence). This CDR3 has 13 amino acids. CDR3 loop: CASSPGGNQPQHF. As DNA, the CDR3 is TGTGCCAGTAGTCCAGGAGGGAATCAGCCCCAGCATTTT.

The chain combines TRBV5-1 with TRBJ2-1, with D possibly TRBD1 on 6 matching bases. Trimming removed 4 bases at V and 3 bases at J, with 11 bases between. This CDR3 region has 14 residues. The germline gives CDR1 SGHRS, CDR2 YFSETQ. The CDR3 DNA reads as TGCGCCAGCAGCGCATGGACAGACTACAATGAGCAGTTCTTC. It specifies CASSAWTDYNEQFF.

The chain links TRBV6-5 to TRBJ1-1; D possibly corresponds to TRBD1 (5 bases). The V and J ends lost 2 bases and 5 bases respectively, with 12 bases between them. Per germline, CDR1 MNHEY and CDR2 SVGAGI. The CDR3 is 14 amino acids. For the CDR3, the DNA is TGTGCCAGCAGTTACATGGGGGGAAGTACTGAAGCTTTCTTT. It specifies CASSYMGGSTEAFF.